The 25 T cell receptor beta chains reported below all come from one sample, sequenced in a study of naive and memory T cell subsets. The library had UMIs added by 3' ligation of an oligonucleotide to TCR cDNA. Amplification of ligated cDNA took four PCR rounds with SP2 and nested alpha and beta constant primers. TCRdb used MiXCR to reprocess the UMI-ligation and nested PCR reads, holding one entry per CDR3 protein. The data hold more than 25,000 distinct CDR3 sequences, with roughly 5.2% observed a single time. The material sequenced was blood. These receptor sequences come from an adult in good health.

About this clonotype itself: This may come from a read error, since a much larger clone is one base off. J is TRBJ1-3 and V is TRBV7-2; D remains ambiguous. This CDR3 comprises 13 residues. CDR1 is SGHTA, CDR2 FQGNSA, per germline. V lost 4 bases and J 9 bases, leaving 13 bases between the germline ends. The CDR3, as DNA: TGTGCCAGCAGCTCGGGGATCCAGAGCACCATATATTTT. This translates into CASSSGIQSTIYF.

Many counts were recorded for this clonotype. The chain has TRBV28 and TRBJ2-7; a possible D gene is TRBD1 (6 bases). V shed 5 bases and J shed 7 bases, with 15 bases lying between them. The germline gives CDR1 MDHEN, CDR2 SYDVKM. This CDR3 has 13 amino acids. The CDR3 protein is CASSADSLEEQYF. CDR3 in DNA: TGTGCCAGCAGTGCGGACAGTCTAGAGGAGCAGTACTTC.

This clonotype has a handful of counts. The chain joins TRBV6-5 to TRBJ2-1, with D perhaps matching TRBD2 (5 bases). Trimming removed 5 bases at V and 3 bases at J, with 20 bases between. CDR1 is MNHEY, CDR2 SVGAGI, per germline. The CDR3 extends over 17 amino acids. The CDR3 here is CASSQLSGSSFYNEQFF. CDR3 nucleotide sequence: TGTGCCAGCAGTCAACTGAGTGGGAGTTCTTTCTACAATGAGCAGTTCTTC.

This clonotype was seen repeatedly, ten times or more. This chain links TRBV7-9 with TRBJ2-2; the D is unclear. Trimming stripped 5 bases from V and 5 bases from J, with 12 bases between. The CDR3 totals 14 residues. CDR1 and CDR2 from the germline V gene are SEHNR and FQNEAQ (reference sequence). The CDR3 reads CASSASGVTGELFF. The DNA of the CDR3 is TGTGCCAGCAGCGCGAGTGGCGTTACCGGGGAGCTGTTTTTT.

This clonotype was seen at least ten times. The chain couples TRBV4-2 to TRBJ1-4, with 10 positions matching TRBD1. The CDR3 is 15 residues long. The V segment lost 4 bases and the J segment 5 bases; nucleotides outside the gene matches: 4. Germline assignment: CDR1 LGHNA and CDR2 YNFKEQ. CDR3 DNA sequence: TGTGCCAGCAGCCTCGGGGGACAGGGGAATGAAAAACTGTTTTTT. Translation: CASSLGGQGNEKLFF.

This clonotype showed up many times. The rearrangement joins TRBV6-2 or TRBV6-3 to TRBJ2-3; TRBD2 agrees at 13 bases. Germline V gene lookup returns CDR1 MNHEY and CDR2 SVGEGT. The V segment lost 3 bases and the J segment 7 bases; nucleotides outside the gene matches: 7. The CDR3 totals 16 residues. The CDR3 reads CASSYSGTSGINTQYF. As DNA, the CDR3 is TGTGCCAGCAGTTATTCCGGGACTAGCGGGATTAATACGCAGTATTTT.

This clonotype came up many times. The genes are TRBV6-2 or TRBV6-3 and TRBJ2-1; D perhaps matches TRBD1 (6 bases). The germline gives CDR1 MNHEY, CDR2 SVGEGT. The CDR3 totals 13 residues. V was trimmed by 6 bases and J by 9 bases, leaving 15 bases between them. CDR3 residues: CASRKTVQGEQFF. For the CDR3, the DNA is TGTGCCAGCAGGAAGACGGTACAGGGTGAGCAGTTCTTC.

J is TRBJ1-5 and V is TRBV28; D unclear. The CDR3 consists of 15 residues. Trimming took off 3 bases at V and 6 bases at J, with 15 bases between the two ends. Germline V gene sequence: CDR1 MDHEN, CDR2 SYDVKM. This CDR3 is CASSFSDRRIQPQHF. For the CDR3, the DNA is TGTGCCAGCAGTTTTAGCGACCGGCGGATTCAGCCCCAGCATTTT.

This clonotype was picked up a small number of times. The chain employs TRBV20-1 and TRBJ2-7, with D possibly matching TRBD2 (5 bases). The CDR3 is 13 residues long. Trimming removed 7 bases at V and 2 bases at J, with 15 bases between. Germline CDR1 is DFQATT and CDR2 is SNEGSKA (reference sequence). The chain's CDR3 is CSVNPGGPYEQYF. For the CDR3, the DNA is TGCAGTGTAAACCCTGGAGGTCCCTACGAGCAGTACTTC.

Ten or more counts support this clonotype. The rearrangement uses TRBV27 and TRBJ1-2; D remains ambiguous. The germline CDR1 and CDR2 sequences are MNHEY and SMNVEV (reference sequence). CDR3 length: 13 amino acids. V lost 6 bases and J 7 bases, leaving 15 bases between the germline ends. The DNA of the CDR3 is TGTGCCAGCAGCACGGCAGGCCCTAGTGGCTACACCTTC. It translates to CASSTAGPSGYTF.

Many counts were recorded for this clonotype. The J gene is TRBJ2-7, the V gene TRBV4-2; 8 nucleotides agree with TRBD2. V shed 0 bases and J 5 bases; nucleotides not matched to a gene: 6. The CDR3 covers 15 residues. Germline CDR1 reads LGHNA; CDR2 reads YNFKEQ. The DNA for the CDR3 is TGTGCCAGCAGCCAAGACTGGACTAGCAACGACGAGCAGTACTTC. As protein: CASSQDWTSNDEQYF.

This clonotype is medium-sized within its sample. The chain carries TRBV18 and TRBJ2-1; 8 nucleotides match TRBD1. Germline V CDR1 and CDR2: KGHSH, LQKENI. The CDR3 has 15 amino acids. V shed 6 bases, J shed 2 bases, and the junction held 6 bases outside the gene matches. CDR3 residues: CASSLQGDPYNEQFF. The CDR3 bases are TGTGCCAGCTCCCTACAGGGGGATCCCTACAATGAGCAGTTCTTC.

A remark on this clonotype: A read error is possible here, since a much larger clone lies one base away. The chain combines TRBV30 with TRBJ2-6; maybe TRBD2 (5 bases). V shed 1 base and J shed 8 bases, with 12 bases lying between them. Germline CDR1 reads GTSNPN; CDR2 reads SVGIG (reference sequence). The CDR3 spans 14 residues. The chain's CDR3 is CAWSEGFGTNVLTF. The CDR3 DNA is TGTGCCTGGAGTGAAGGGTTCGGGACCAACGTCCTGACTTTC.

This clonotype was seen ten or more times. The V call is TRBV10-3, the J call TRBJ2-3, with TRBD2 matching over 11 bases. CDR3 length: 15 residues. With V trimmed by 4 bases and J by 4 bases, 4 bases remained unmatched. Germline CDR1 is ENHRY and CDR2 is SYGVKD. CDR3 in amino acids: CAISVAGGAPDTQYF. The CDR3 region has the DNA TGTGCCATCAGTGTAGCGGGAGGGGCCCCAGATACGCAGTATTTT.

This clonotype appeared many times. This chain links TRBV20-1 with TRBJ1-3; unclear D gene. The germline V gene encodes CDR1 DFQATT and CDR2 SNEGSKA (reference sequence). CDR3 length equals 12 residues. The V end was cut by 5 bases, the J end by 1 base, with 6 bases between. DNA of the CDR3: TGCAGTGCTGTTCGATCTGGAAACACCATATATTTT. Translating gives CSAVRSGNTIYF.

This clonotype appeared many times. The chain couples TRBV6-5 to TRBJ1-1; no clear D. In germline, CDR1 is MNHEY, CDR2 SVGAGI. This CDR3 is built from 14 residues. Trimming removed 3 bases from V and 3 bases from J, with 11 bases in between. DNA for the CDR3: TGTGCCAGCAGTTATAAGGGTGAAGACACTGAAGCTTTCTTT. Protein sequence: CASSYKGEDTEAFF.

This clonotype was counted ten times or more. This sequence joins TRBV15 and TRBJ1-4; 8 nucleotides align to TRBD1. CDR3 length: 13 amino acids. The V and J ends lost 0 bases and 12 bases, in that order; junction bases with no gene match: 3. Germline CDR1 and CDR2: LNHNV and YYDKDF (reference sequence). CDR3 amino acids: CATSRDRDRQLFF. The CDR3 nucleotides read TGTGCCACCAGCAGAGATCGGGACAGGCAACTGTTTTTT.

This clonotype was observed many times. The chain combines TRBV24-1 with TRBJ1-1; 9 bases are shared with TRBD1. V shed 6 bases, J shed 2 bases, and the junction held 6 bases outside the gene matches. Germline CDR1 and CDR2: KGHDR and SFDVKD. The CDR3 spans 15 residues. The DNA for the CDR3 is TGTGCCACCAGTCCGGGACAGGGATTTAACACTGAAGCTTTCTTT. This gives the protein CATSPGQGFNTEAFF.

This clonotype was observed at least ten times. This chain links TRBV3-1 with TRBJ2-1; D uncertain. Trimming cost V 0 bases and J 0 bases, with 12 bases left between them. CDR1 and CDR2 from the germline V gene are LGHDT and YNNKEL (reference sequence). CDR3 length: 17 amino acids. CDR3 loop: CASSQDRDPSSYNEQFF. DNA of the CDR3: TGTGCCAGCAGCCAAGATCGTGACCCAAGCTCCTACAATGAGCAGTTCTTC.

At least ten counts were recorded for this clonotype. The J gene is TRBJ2-3, the V gene TRBV7-2; TRBD1 or TRBD2 may be the D gene (5 bases each). Per the germline V gene, CDR1 is SGHTA and CDR2 is FQGNSA. This CDR3 is built from 19 residues. V dropped 2 bases and J dropped 4 bases, with 25 bases sitting between them. CDR3 protein: CASSLRGIPGQGTADTQYF. DNA for the CDR3: TGTGCCAGCAGCTTAAGAGGGATACCGGGGCAAGGCACCGCAGATACGCAGTATTTT.

About this clonotype itself: A much larger clone sits a single nucleotide away, making a read error possible. V is TRBV6-5 and J is TRBJ1-2, with 7 bases lining up with TRBD1. Germline loops: CDR1 MNHEY, CDR2 SVGAGI. V dropped 0 bases and J dropped 12; count of bases not matched to a gene: 13. The CDR3 sequence is 15 residues long. CDR3 bases: TGTGCCAGCAGTTACTCGGGACAGCGGGCCGAAAGCGACACCTTC. This encodes CASSYSGQRAESDTF.

This clonotype was found many times. The chain has TRBV7-8 and TRBJ1-2, with 9 bases aligning to TRBD1. CDR1 is SGHVS and CDR2 is FQNEAQ in the germline V gene. This CDR3 comprises 16 residues. The V gene end was trimmed by 5 bases and the J gene end by 7 bases; junction bases not matched to a gene: 14. Here the CDR3 DNA reads TGTGCCAGCAGCCCCAGATTAATACAGGGGGCCGCTGGCTACACCTTC. This gives the protein CASSPRLIQGAAGYTF.

This clonotype was counted many times. V and J are TRBV25-1 and TRBJ1-5; tentatively, D is TRBD1 (6 bases). Germline-derived CDR1 and CDR2 are MGHDK and SYGVNS. V lost 3 bases, J lost 2 bases, and 11 bases lay in between. The CDR3 contains 15 residues. The CDR3 protein is CASSEGEGGNQPQHF. CDR3 bases: TGTGCCAGCAGTGAGGGGGAGGGGGGCAATCAGCCCCAGCATTTT. The full variable domain, its missing parts supplied by reference TRBV25-1 and TRBJ1-5, is EADIYQTPRYLVIGTGKKITLECSQTMGHDKMYWYQQDPGMELHLIHYSYGVNSTEKGDLSSESTVSRIRTEHFPLTLESARPSHTSQYLCASSEGEGGNQPQHFGDGTRLSIL.

V usage is TRBV4-2 and J usage is TRBJ2-2; D gene uncertain. Germline loops: CDR1 LGHNA, CDR2 YNFKEQ. Deletions cut 0 bases from V and 1 base from J, with 3 bases between. This CDR3 region has 14 residues. This CDR3 reads CASSQDRNTGELFF. CDR3 DNA: TGTGCCAGCAGCCAAGACAGGAACACCGGGGAGCTGTTTTTT.

By sample share, this clonotype is medium-sized (0.01 to 0.1%). The chain recombines TRBV24-1 with TRBJ2-1; the match to TRBD1 covers 8 bases. CDR3 size: 17 residues. CDR1 and CDR2 from the germline V gene are KGHDR and SFDVKD. V shed 3 bases and J 6 bases; nucleotides not matched to a gene: 12. CDR3 protein: CATSDPTGRGHLNEQFF. Here the CDR3 DNA reads TGTGCCACCAGTGATCCGACAGGCAGGGGGCATCTCAATGAGCAGTTCTTC.